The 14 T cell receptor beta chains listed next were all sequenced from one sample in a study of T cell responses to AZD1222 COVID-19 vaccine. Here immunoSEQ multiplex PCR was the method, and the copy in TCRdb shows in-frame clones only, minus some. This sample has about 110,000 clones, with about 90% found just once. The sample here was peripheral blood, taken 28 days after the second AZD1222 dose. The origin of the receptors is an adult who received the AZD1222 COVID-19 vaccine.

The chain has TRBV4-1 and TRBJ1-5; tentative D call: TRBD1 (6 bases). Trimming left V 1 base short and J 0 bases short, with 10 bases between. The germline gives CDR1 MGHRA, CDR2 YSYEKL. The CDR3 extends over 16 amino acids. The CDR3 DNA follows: TGCGCCAGCAGCCAAGTTACAGGGCTTAGCAATCAGCCCCAGCATTTT. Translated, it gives CASSQVTGLSNQPQHF.

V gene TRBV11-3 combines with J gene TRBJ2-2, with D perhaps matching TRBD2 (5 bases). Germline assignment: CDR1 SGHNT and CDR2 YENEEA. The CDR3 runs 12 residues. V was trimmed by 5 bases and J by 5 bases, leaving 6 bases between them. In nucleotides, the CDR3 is TGTGCCAGCAGCGGGGAGACCGGGGAGCTGTTTTTT. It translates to CASSGETGELFF.

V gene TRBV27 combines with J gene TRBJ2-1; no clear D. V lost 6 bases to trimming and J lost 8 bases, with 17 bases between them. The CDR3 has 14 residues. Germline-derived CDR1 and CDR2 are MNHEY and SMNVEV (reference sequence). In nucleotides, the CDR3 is TGTGCCAGCAGCCCCTTTTCCCCTTGGGATGAGCAGTTCTTC. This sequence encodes CASSPFSPWDEQFF.

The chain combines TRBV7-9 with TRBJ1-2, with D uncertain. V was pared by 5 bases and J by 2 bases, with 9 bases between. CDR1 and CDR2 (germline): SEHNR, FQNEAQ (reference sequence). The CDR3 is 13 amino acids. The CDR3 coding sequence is TGTGCCAGCAGCCGATTCCTAAACTATGGCTACACCTTC. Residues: CASSRFLNYGYTF.

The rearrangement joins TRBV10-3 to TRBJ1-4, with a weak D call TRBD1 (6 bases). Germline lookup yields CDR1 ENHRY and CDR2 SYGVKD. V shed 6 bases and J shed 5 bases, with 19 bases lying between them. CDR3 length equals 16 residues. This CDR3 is CAISALPGHANEKLFF. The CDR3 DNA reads TGTGCCATCAGCGCCCTTCCGGGACACGCAAATGAAAAACTGTTTTTT.

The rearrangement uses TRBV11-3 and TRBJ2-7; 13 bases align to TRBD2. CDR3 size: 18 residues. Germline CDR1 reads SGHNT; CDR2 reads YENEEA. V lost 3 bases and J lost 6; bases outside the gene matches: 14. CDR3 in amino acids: CASSFLGLAGRQAFEQYF. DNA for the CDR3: TGTGCCAGCAGCTTTCTGGGACTAGCGGGGAGACAAGCTTTCGAGCAGTACTTC.

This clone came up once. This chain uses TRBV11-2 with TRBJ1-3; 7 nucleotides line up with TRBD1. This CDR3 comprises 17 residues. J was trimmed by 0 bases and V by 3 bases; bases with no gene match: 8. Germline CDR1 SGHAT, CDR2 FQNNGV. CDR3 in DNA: TGTGCCAGCAGCTTGGTTCGAGGGGGCCTCTCTGGAAACACCATATATTTT. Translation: CASSLVRGGLSGNTIYF.

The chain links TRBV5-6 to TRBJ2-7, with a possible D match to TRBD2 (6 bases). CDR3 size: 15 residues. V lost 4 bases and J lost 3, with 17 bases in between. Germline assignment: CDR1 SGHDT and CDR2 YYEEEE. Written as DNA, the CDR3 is TGTGCCAGCAGCCCCCGACCGGGGGAAGACTACGAGCAGTACTTC. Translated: CASSPRPGEDYEQYF. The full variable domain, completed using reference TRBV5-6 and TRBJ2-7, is DAGVTQSPTHLIKTRGQQVTLRCSPKSGHDTVSWYQQALGQGPQFIFQYYEEEERQRGNFPDRFSGHQFPNYSSELNVNALLLGDSALYLCASSPRPGEDYEQYFGPGTRLTVT.

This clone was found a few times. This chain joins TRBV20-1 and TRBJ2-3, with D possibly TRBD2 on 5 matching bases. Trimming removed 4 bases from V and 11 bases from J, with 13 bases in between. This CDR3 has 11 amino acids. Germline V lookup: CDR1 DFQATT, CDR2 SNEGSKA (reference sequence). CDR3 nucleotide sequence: TGCAGTGCTACAACGGACTCGGAGCAGTATTTT. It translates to CSATTDSEQYF.

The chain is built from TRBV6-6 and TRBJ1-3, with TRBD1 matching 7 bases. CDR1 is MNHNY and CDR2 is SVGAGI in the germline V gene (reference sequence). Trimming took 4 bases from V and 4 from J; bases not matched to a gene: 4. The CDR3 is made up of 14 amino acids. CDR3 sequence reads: CASSSPDRGNTIYF. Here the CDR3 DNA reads TGTGCCAGCAGTTCCCCGGACAGGGGAAACACCATATATTTT.

The CDR3 DNA sequence: TGTGCCTGGAGTGTATATCCAGTTAAGAACACTGAAGCTTTCTTT. Encoded protein: CAWSVYPVKNTEAFF. The V call is TRBV30, the J call TRBJ1-1; D uncertain. The V gene lost 0 bases and the J gene lost 1 base, with 12 bases spanning the gap. Looked up from germline, CDR1 is GTSNPN and CDR2 is SVGIG (reference sequence). This CDR3 spans 15 amino acids.

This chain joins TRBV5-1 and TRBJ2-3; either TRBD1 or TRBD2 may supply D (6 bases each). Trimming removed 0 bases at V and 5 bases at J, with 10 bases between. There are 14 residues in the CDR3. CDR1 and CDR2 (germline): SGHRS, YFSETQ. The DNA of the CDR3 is TGCGCCAGCAGCTTGGAAAGGGGGGAAGATACGCAGTATTTT. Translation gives CASSLERGEDTQYF.

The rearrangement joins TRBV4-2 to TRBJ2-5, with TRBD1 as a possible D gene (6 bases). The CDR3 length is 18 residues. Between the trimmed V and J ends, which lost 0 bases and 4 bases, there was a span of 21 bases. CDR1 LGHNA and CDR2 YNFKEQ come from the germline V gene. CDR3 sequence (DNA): TGTGCCAGCAGCCAAGATCCTCCCCCGTTACAGGGTGGAGAGACCCAGTACTTC. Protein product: CASSQDPPPLQGGETQYF.

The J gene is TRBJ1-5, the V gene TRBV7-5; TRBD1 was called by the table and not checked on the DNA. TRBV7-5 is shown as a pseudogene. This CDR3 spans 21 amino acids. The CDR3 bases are TGTGTCAGAAGCTTACTTTCTCCGTGTGTGGCTTCCCAGGGGAGCAATCAGCCCCAGCATTTT. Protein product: CVRSLLSPCVASQGSNQPQHF.